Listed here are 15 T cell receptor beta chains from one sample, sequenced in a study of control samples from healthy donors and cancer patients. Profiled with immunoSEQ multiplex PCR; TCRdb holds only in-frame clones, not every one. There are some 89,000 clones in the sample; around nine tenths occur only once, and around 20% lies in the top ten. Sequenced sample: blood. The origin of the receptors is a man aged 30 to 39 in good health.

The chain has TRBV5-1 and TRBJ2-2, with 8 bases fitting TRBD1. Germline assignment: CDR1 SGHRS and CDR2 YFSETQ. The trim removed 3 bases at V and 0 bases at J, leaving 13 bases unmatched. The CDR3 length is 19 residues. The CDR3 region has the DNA TGCGCCAGCAGCTCCCCGGGGACAGGAGGCCAGGCGAACACCGGGGAGCTGTTTTTT. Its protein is CASSSPGTGGQANTGELFF.

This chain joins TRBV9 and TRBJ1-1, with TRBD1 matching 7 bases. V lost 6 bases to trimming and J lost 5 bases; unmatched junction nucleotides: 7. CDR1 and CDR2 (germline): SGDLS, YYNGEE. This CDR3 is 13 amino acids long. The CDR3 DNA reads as TGTGCCAGCAACCAGGGGGTAGGAACTGAAGCTTTCTTT. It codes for CASNQGVGTEAFF.

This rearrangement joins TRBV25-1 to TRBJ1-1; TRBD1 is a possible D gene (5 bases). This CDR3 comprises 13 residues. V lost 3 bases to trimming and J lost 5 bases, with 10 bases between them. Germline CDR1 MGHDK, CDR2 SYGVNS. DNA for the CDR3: TGTGCCAGCAGTGACAGGGAGTGGACTGAAGCTTTCTTT. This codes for CASSDREWTEAFF.

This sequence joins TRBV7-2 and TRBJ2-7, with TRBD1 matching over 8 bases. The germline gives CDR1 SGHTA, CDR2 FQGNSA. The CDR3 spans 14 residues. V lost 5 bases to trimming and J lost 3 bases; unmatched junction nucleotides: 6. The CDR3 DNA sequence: TGTGCCAGCAGCGCCCGACAGGGGCGCTACGAGCAGTACTTC. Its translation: CASSARQGRYEQYF.

The CDR3 region is CASTPPLGRYTYNEQFF. The CDR3, as DNA: TGTGCCAGCACCCCACCCCTCGGACGTTACACCTACAATGAGCAGTTCTTC. The chain is built from TRBV28 and TRBJ2-1, with D unclear. The CDR3 is 17 amino acids. Trimming took off 7 bases at V and 2 bases at J, with 21 bases between the two ends. CDR1 is MDHEN, CDR2 SYDVKM, per germline.

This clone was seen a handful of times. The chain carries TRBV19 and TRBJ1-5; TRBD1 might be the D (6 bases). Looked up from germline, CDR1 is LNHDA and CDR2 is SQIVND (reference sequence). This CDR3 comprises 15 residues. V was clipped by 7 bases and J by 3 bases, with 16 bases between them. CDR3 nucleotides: TGTGCCAGTAAACCTGACAGGAGCACCAATCAGCCCCAGCATTTT. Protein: CASKPDRSTNQPQHF.

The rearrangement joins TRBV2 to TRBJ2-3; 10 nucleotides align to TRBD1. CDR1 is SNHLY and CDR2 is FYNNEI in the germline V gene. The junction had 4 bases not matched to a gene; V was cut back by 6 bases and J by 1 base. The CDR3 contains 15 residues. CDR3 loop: CASRAGTGGTDTQYF. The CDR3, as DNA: TGTGCCAGCAGGGCCGGGACAGGGGGCACAGATACGCAGTATTTT. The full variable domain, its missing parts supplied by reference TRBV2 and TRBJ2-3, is EPEVTQTPSHQVTQMGQEVILRCVPISNHLYFYWYRQILGQKVEFLVSFYNNEISEKSEIFDDQFSVERPDGSNFTLKIRSTKLEDSAMYFCASRAGTGGTDTQYFGPGTRLTVL.

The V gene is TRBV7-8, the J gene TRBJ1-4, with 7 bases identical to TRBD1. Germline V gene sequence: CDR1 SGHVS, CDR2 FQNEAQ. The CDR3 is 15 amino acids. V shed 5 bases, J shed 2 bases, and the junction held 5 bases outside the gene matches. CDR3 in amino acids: CASSPTGVTNEKLFF. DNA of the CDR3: TGTGCCAGCAGCCCAACAGGGGTGACTAATGAAAAACTGTTTTTT.

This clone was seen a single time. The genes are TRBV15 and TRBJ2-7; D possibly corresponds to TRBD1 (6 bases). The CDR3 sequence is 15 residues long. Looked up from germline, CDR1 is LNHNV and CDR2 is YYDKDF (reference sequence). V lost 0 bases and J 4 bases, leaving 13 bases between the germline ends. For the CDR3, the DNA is TGTGCCACCAGCAGAGATACCGCACAGGGATACGAGCAGTACTTC. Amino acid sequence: CATSRDTAQGYEQYF.

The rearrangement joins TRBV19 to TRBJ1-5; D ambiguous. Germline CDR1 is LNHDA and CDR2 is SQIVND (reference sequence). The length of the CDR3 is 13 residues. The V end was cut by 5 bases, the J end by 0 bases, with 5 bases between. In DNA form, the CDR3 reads TGTGCCAGTAGTGTCCGTAGCAATCAGCCCCAGCATTTT. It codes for CASSVRSNQPQHF.

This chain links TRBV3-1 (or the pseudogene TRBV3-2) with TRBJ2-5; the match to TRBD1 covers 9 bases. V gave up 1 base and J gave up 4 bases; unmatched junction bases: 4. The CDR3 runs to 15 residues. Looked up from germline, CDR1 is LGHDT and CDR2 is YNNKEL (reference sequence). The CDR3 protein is CASSQGDRGTETQYF. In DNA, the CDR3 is TGTGCCAGCAGCCAAGGAGACAGGGGGACAGAGACCCAGTACTTC.

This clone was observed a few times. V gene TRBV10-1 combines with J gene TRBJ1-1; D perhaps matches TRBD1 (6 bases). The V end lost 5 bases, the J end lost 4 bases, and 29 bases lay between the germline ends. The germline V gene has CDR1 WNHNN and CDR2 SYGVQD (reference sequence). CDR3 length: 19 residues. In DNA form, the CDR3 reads TGCGCCAGCAGTCGTCCCCGGCGGGGGGGCCGTGCCCGATTCACTGAAGCTTTCTTT. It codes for CASSRPRRGGRARFTEAFF.

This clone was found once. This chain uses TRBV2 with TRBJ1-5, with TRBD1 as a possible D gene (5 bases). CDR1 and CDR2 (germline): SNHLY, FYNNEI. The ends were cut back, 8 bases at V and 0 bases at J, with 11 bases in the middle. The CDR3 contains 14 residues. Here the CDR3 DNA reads TGTGCCAGCTCCCGGGGGGGTAGCAATCAGCCCCAGCATTTT. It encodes CASSRGGSNQPQHF.

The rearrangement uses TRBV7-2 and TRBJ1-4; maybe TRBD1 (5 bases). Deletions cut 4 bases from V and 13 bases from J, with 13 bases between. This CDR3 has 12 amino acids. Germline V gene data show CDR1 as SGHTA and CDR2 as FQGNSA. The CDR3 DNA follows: TGTGCCAGCAGCTCATATTCGGGGGGACTGTTTTTT. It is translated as CASSSYSGGLFF.

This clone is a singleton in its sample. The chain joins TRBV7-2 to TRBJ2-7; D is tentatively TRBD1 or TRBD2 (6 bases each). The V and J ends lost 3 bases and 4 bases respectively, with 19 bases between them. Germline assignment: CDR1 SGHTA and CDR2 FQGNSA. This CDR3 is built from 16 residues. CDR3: CASSFRGPTPIYEQYV. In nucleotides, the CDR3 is TGTGCCAGCAGCTTTCGGGGGCCCACGCCTATATACGAGCAGTACGTC.